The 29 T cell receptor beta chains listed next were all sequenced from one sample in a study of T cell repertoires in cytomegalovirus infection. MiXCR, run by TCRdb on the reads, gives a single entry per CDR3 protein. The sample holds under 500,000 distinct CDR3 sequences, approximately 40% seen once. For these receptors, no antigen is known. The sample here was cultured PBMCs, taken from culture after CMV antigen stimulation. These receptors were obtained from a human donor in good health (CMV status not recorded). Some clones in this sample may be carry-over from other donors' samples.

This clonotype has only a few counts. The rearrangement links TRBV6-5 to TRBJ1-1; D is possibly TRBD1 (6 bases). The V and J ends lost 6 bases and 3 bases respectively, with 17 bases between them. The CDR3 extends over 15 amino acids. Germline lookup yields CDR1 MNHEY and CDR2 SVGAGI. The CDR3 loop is CASRTVGAEDTEAFF. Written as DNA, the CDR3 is TGTGCCAGCAGGACCGTGGGGGCGGAGGACACTGAAGCTTTCTTT.

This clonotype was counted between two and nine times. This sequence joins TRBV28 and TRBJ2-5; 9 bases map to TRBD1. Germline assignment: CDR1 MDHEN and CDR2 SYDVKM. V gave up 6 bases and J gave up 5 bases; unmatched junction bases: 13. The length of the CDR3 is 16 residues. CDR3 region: CASRAGQGGPRETQYF. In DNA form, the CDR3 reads TGTGCCAGCAGAGCGGGACAGGGTGGACCTAGGGAGACCCAGTACTTC.

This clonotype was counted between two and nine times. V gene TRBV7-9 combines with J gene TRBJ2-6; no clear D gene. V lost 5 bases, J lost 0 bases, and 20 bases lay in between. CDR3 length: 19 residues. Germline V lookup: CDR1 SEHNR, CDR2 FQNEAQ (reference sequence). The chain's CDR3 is CASSPPPTRLGSGANVLTF. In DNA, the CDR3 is TGTGCCAGCAGCCCCCCCCCTACCCGACTTGGCTCTGGGGCCAACGTCCTGACTTTC.

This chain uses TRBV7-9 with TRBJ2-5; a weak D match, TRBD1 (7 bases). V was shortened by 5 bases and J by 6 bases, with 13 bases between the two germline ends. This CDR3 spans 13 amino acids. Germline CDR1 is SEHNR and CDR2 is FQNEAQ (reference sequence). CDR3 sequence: CASSPQGRQTQYF. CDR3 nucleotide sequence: TGTGCCAGCAGCCCACAGGGGAGGCAGACCCAGTACTTC.

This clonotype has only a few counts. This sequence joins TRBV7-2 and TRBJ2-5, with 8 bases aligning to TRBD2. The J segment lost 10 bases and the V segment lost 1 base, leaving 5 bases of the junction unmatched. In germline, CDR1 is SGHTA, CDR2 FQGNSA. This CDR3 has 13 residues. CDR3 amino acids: CASSLEAAGGQYF. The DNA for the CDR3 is TGTGCCAGCAGCTTAGAGGCCGCGGGGGGCCAGTACTTC.

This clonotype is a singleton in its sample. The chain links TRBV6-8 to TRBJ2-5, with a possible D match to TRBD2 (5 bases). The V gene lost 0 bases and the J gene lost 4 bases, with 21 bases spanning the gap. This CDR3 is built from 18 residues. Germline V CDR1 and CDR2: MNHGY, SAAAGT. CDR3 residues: CASSYSAGIPGPGETQYF. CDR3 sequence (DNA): TGTGCCAGCAGTTACTCGGCCGGGATCCCGGGTCCCGGAGAGACCCAGTACTTC.

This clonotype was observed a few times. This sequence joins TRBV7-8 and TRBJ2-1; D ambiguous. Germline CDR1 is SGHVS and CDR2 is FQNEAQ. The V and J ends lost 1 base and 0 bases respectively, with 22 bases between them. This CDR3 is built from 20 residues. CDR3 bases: TGTGCCAGCAGCTTAGGCAGGCCGGGTGATACCCGGCGCTCCTACAATGAGCAGTTCTTC. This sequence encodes CASSLGRPGDTRRSYNEQFF.

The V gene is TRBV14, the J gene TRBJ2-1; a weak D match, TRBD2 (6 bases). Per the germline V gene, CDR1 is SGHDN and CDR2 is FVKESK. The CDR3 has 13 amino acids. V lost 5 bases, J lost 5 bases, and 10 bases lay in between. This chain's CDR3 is CASSSGEDNEQFF. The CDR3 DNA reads TGTGCCAGCAGCTCGGGGGAGGACAATGAGCAGTTCTTC.

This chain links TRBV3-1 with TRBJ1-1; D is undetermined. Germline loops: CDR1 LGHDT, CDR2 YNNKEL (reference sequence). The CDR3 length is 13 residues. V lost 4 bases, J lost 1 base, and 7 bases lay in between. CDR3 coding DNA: TGTGCCAGCAGCCGACGACCGAACACTGAAGCTTTCTTT. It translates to CASSRRPNTEAFF.

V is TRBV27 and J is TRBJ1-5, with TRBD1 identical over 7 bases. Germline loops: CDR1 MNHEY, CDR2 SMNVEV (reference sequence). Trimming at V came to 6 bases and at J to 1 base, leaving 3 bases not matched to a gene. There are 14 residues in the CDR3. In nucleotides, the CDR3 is TGTGCCAGCAGCCCCAGGGGGAGCAATCAGCCCCAGCATTTT. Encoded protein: CASSPRGSNQPQHF.

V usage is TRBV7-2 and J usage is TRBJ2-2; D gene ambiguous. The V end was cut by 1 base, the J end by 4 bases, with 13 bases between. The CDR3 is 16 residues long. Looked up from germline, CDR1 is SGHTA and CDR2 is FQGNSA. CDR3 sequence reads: CASSLGTIRLTGELFF. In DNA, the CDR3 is TGTGCCAGCAGCTTAGGCACGATTCGGCTCACCGGGGAGCTGTTTTTT.

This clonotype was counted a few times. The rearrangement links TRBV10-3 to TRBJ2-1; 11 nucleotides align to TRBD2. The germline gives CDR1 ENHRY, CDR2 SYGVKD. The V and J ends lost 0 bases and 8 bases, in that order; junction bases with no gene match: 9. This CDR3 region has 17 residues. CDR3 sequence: CAISESLLSGRAYEQFF. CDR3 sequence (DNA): TGTGCCATCAGTGAGTCCTTACTTAGCGGGAGGGCCTATGAGCAGTTCTTC.

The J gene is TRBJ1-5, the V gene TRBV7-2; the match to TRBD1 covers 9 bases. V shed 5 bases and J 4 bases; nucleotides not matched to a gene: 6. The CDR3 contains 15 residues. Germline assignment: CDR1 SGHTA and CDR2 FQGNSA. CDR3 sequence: CASSRLDRGNQPQHF. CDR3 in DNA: TGTGCCAGCAGCCGACTGGACAGGGGAAATCAGCCCCAGCATTTT. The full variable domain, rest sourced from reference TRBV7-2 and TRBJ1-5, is GAGVSQSPSNKVTEKGKDVELRCDPISGHTALYWYRQSLGQGLEFLIYFQGNSAPDKSGLPSDRFSAERTGGSVSTLTIQRTQQEDSAVYLCASSRLDRGNQPQHFGDGTRLSIL.

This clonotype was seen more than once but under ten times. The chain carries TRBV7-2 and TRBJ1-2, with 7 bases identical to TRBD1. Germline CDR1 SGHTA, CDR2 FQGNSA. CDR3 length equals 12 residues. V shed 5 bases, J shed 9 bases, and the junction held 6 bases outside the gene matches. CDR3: CASSQDRSRYTF. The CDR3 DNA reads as TGTGCCAGCAGCCAGGACAGGTCCCGCTACACCTTC.

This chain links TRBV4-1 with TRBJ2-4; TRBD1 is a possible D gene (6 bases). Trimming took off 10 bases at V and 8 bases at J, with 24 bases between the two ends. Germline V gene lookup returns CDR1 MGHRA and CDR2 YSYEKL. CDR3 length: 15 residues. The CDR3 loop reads CATASQGRLRDIQYF. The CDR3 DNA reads TGCGCCACCGCCTCCCAGGGGCGGCTTCGAGACATTCAGTACTTC.

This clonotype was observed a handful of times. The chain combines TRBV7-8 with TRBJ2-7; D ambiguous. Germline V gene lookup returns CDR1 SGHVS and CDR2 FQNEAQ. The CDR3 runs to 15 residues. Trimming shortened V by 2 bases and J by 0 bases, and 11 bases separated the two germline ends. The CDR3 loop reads CASSLNDRNSYEQYF. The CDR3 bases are TGTGCCAGCAGCTTAAATGACCGTAACTCCTACGAGCAGTACTTC.

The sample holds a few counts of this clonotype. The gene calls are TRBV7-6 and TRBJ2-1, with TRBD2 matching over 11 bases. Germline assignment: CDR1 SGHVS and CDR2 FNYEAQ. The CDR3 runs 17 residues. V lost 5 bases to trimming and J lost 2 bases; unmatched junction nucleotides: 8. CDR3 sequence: CASSPATTSGAYNEQFF. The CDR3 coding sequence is TGTGCCAGCAGCCCCGCCACGACTAGCGGGGCCTACAATGAGCAGTTCTTC.

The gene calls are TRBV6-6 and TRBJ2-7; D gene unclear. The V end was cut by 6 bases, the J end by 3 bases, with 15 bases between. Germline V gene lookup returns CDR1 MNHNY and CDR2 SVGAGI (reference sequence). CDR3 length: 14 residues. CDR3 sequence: CASSGSPPFYEQYF. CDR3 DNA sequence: TGTGCCAGCAGCGGAAGTCCGCCGTTCTACGAGCAGTACTTC.

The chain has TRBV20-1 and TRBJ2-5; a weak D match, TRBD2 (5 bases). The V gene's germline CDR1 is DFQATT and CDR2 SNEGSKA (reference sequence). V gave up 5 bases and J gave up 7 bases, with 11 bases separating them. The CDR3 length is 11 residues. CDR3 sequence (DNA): TGCAGTGCTGGGAGAGGTGGGACCCAGTACTTC. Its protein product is CSAGRGGTQYF.

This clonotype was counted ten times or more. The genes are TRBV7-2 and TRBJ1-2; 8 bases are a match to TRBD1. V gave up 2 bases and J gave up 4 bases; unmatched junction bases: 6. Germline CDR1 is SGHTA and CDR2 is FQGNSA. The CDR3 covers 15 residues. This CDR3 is CASSLPGQAPYGYTF. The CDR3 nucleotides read TGTGCCAGCAGCTTACCGGGACAGGCCCCCTATGGCTACACCTTC.

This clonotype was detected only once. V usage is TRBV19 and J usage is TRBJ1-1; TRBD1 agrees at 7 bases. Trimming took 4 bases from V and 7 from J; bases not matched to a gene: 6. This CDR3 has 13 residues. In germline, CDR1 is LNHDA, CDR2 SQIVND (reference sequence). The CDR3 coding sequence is TGTGCCAGTAGTAAACAGGGGATTCTTGAAGCTTTCTTT. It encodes CASSKQGILEAFF.

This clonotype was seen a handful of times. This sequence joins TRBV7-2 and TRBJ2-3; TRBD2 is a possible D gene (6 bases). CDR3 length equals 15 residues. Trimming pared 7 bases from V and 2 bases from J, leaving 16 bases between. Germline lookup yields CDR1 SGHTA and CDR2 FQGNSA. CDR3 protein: CASNPEGLFTDTQYF. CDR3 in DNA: TGTGCCAGCAACCCCGAGGGACTGTTCACAGATACGCAGTATTTT.

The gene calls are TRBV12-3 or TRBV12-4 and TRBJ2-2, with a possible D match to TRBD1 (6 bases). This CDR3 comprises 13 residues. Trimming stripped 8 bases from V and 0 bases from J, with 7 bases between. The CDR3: CASWTANTGELFF. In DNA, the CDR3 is TGTGCCAGCTGGACAGCGAACACCGGGGAGCTGTTTTTT.

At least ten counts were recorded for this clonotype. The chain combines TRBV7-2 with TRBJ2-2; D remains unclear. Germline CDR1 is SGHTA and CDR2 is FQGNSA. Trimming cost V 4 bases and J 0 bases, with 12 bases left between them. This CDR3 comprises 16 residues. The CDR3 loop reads CASSSIVATNTGELFF. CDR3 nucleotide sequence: TGTGCCAGCAGCTCAATAGTGGCTACGAACACCGGGGAGCTGTTTTTT.

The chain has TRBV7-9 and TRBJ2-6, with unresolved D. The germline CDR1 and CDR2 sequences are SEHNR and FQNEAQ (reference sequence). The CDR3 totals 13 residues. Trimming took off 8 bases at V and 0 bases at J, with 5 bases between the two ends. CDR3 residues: CASVPSGANVLTF. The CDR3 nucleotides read TGTGCCAGCGTACCCTCTGGGGCCAACGTCCTGACTTTC.

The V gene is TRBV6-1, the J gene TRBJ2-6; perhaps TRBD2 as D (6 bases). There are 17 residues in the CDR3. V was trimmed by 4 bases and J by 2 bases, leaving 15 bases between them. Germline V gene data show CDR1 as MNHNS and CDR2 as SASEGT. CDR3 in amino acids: CASSARDSTAGANVLTF. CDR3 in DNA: TGTGCCAGCAGTGCTCGGGACTCAACCGCTGGGGCCAACGTCCTGACTTTC.

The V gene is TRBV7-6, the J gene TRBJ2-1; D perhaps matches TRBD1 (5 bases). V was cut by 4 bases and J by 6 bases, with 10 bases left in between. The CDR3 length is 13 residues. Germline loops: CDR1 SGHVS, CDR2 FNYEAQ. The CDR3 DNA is TGTGCCAGCAGCTCTCGACAGCCCAATGAGCAGTTCTTC. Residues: CASSSRQPNEQFF.

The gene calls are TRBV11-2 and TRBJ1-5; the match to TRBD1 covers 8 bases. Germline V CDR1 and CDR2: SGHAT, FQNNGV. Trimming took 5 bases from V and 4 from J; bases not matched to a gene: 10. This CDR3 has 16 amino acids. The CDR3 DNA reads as TGTGCCAGCAGCGGGGACCGGACAGGGAGGAATCAGCCCCAGCATTTT. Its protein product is CASSGDRTGRNQPQHF.

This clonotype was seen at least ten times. CDR3 in amino acids: CASSSGHTNSPLHF. Here the CDR3 DNA reads TGTGCCAGCAGCTCGGGACACACTAATTCACCCCTCCACTTT. The chain has TRBV7-6 and TRBJ1-6, with D possibly TRBD1 on 6 matching bases. V lost 4 bases to trimming and J lost 6 bases, with 10 bases between them. Germline loops: CDR1 SGHVS, CDR2 FNYEAQ. The CDR3 is made up of 14 amino acids.